The 23 T cell receptor beta chains below were found in one sample sequenced in a study of cytomegalovirus exposure and HLA in healthy donors (dated by TCRdb to about 2017). Libraries were built with the immunoSEQ multiplex PCR assay. TCRdb carries this immuneACCESS record with in-frame sequences only. Its versions omit some clonotypes, under half of them owing to an unresolved V gene in the studies checked, with the rest unexplained. The sample profile shows 150,000 or so clones; 85% to 90% of them were found once. Clones ranked in the top ten supply approximately 1.4% of the sample. The specimen sequenced was PBMCs. These receptors all come from a woman aged 25-40 years in good health and CMV-seronegative.

The CDR3 reads CASSPPRVTEAFF. CDR3 DNA: TGTGCCAGCAGCCCGCCGAGAGTTACTGAAGCTTTCTTT. The V gene is TRBV13, the J gene TRBJ1-1; D ambiguous. There are 13 residues in the CDR3. The V and J ends lost 5 bases and 5 bases respectively, with 12 bases between them. Per the germline V gene, CDR1 is PRHDT and CDR2 is FYEKMQ (reference sequence).

In DNA, the CDR3 is TGTGCCAGCAGTGTTGGGGGACAGGGGGCGCGTGATACGCAGTATTTT. This codes for CASSVGGQGARDTQYF. The chain combines TRBV2 with TRBJ2-3, with 12 bases aligning to TRBD1. The CDR3 spans 16 residues. V lost 4 bases, J lost 6 bases, and 8 bases stayed unmatched. The germline gives CDR1 SNHLY, CDR2 FYNNEI.

The V gene is TRBV14, the J gene TRBJ1-4; D call uncertain. The CDR3 sequence is 17 residues long. Deletions cut 1 base from V and 4 bases from J, with 16 bases between. Germline CDR1 is SGHDN and CDR2 is FVKESK. CDR3 amino acids: CASSQVDSKKGNEKLFF. CDR3 nucleotide sequence: TGTGCCAGCAGCCAAGTGGACTCAAAGAAGGGTAATGAAAAACTGTTTTTT.

The chain links TRBV14 to TRBJ1-2; the D gene is possibly TRBD1 (6 bases). The CDR3 spans 12 residues. Trimming stripped 2 bases from V and 8 bases from J, with 9 bases between. Germline CDR1 SGHDN, CDR2 FVKESK. Here the CDR3 reads CASSQNRVGYTF. The CDR3 region has the DNA TGTGCCAGCAGCCAAAACAGGGTCGGCTACACCTTC.

This rearrangement joins TRBV19 to TRBJ1-6; 9 nucleotides match TRBD1. The CDR3 is 14 residues long. J was trimmed by 8 bases and V by 4 bases; bases with no gene match: 3. Germline CDR1 LNHDA, CDR2 SQIVND (reference sequence). The CDR3 nucleotides are TGTGCCAGTAGTACAGGGGACAGGGATTCACCCCTCCACTTT. Protein product: CASSTGDRDSPLHF.

This clone was seen only once. The rearrangement joins TRBV6-5 to TRBJ1-2, with D tentatively TRBD1 (5 bases). Between the trimmed V and J ends, which lost 0 bases and 8 bases, there was a span of 16 bases. Germline loops: CDR1 MNHEY, CDR2 SVGAGI. CDR3 length: 15 amino acids. The CDR3 here is CASSYSKFDSSGYTF. The CDR3 DNA is TGTGCCAGCAGTTACTCGAAGTTTGACAGCTCCGGCTACACCTTC.

This clone was recorded a few times. One end of the junction varies from germline; a read error may be responsible. The chain couples TRBV7-7 to TRBJ1-2; D is ambiguous. The V gene's germline CDR1 is SSHAT and CDR2 FNYEAQ (reference sequence). The CDR3 runs 13 residues. The CDR3 sequence is CASSEPTDYGYTF. Here the CDR3 DNA reads TGTGCTAGCAGCGAACCAACTGACTATGGCTACACCTTC.

The chain uses TRBV6-1 and TRBJ2-7; the match to TRBD1 covers 9 bases. V gave up 0 bases and J gave up 3 bases; unmatched junction bases: 18. The CDR3 consists of 20 residues. In germline, CDR1 is MNHNS, CDR2 SASEGT. CDR3 in amino acids: CASSEAPPAPLGTGFYEQYF. CDR3 nucleotide sequence: TGTGCCAGCAGTGAAGCCCCTCCGGCCCCCCTCGGGACAGGGTTCTACGAGCAGTACTTC.

This rearrangement joins TRBV5-4 to TRBJ2-1; D perhaps matches TRBD1 (6 bases). This CDR3 spans 17 amino acids. Germline V gene sequence: CDR1 SGHNT, CDR2 YYREEE (reference sequence). V was clipped by 3 bases and J by 7 bases, with 23 bases between them. This CDR3 is CASSSPPDSGPRNEQFF. CDR3 in DNA: TGTGCCAGCAGCTCGCCCCCGGACAGTGGCCCCAGGAATGAGCAGTTCTTC.

This clone was seen only once. At one boundary the junction diverges from the germline segment, which might be a read error. The rearrangement uses TRBV4-1 and TRBJ1-2, with unresolved D. Germline lookup yields CDR1 MGHRA and CDR2 YSYEKL. The CDR3 has 12 amino acids. In nucleotides, the CDR3 is TGCGCCAGCAGCCAAGGAAGCACCGCGGCGGGTTTC. It codes for CASSQGSTAAGF.

This rearrangement joins TRBV6-1 to TRBJ1-6, with a weak D call TRBD1 (6 bases). Germline V lookup: CDR1 MNHNS, CDR2 SASEGT. V was clipped by 1 base and J by 7 bases, with 14 bases between them. CDR3 length equals 16 residues. The DNA of the CDR3 is TGTGCCAGCAGTGAAGGGGCAGGGGTGGGAAATTCACCCCTCCACTTT. This sequence encodes CASSEGAGVGNSPLHF.

This chain links TRBV15 with TRBJ1-6; 7 nucleotides match TRBD1. V gave up 8 bases and J gave up 4 bases; unmatched junction bases: 8. CDR1 and CDR2 (germline): LNHNV, YYDKDF (reference sequence). The CDR3 totals 15 residues. This CDR3 reads CATQIRGAYNSPLHF. The CDR3 DNA follows: TGTGCCACCCAAATCAGGGGGGCGTATAATTCACCCCTCCACTTT.

The chain links TRBV25-1 to TRBJ2-3; TRBD2 matches at 12 bases. Germline assignment: CDR1 MGHDK and CDR2 SYGVNS. This CDR3 is 15 amino acids long. V trimming: 8 bases; J trimming: 6 bases; junction bases outside the gene matches: 9. CDR3 in DNA: TGTGCCAGCTCTCTAGCGGGGGGGCTGGCGGATACGCAGTATTTT. This sequence encodes CASSLAGGLADTQYF.

The chain couples TRBV6-7 to TRBJ2-5; 8 positions agree with TRBD1. TRBV6-7 is an open reading frame, and its role is uncertain. This CDR3 spans 15 amino acids. With V trimmed by 0 bases and J by 2 bases, 2 bases remained unmatched. CDR3 in amino acids: CASSYSGQEQETQYF. In nucleotides, the CDR3 is TGTGCCAGCAGTTACTCGGGACAGGAACAAGAGACCCAGTACTTC.

The chain joins TRBV6-1 to TRBJ2-1, with 9 nucleotides matching TRBD1. Germline V gene data show CDR1 as MNHNS and CDR2 as SASEGT. The CDR3 spans 16 residues. The ends lost 3 bases at V and 2 bases at J; junction bases unmatched: 5. CDR3 DNA: TGTGCCAGCAGTGAGTCGGACAGGGGTGCCTACAATGAGCAGTTCTTC. This gives the protein CASSESDRGAYNEQFF.

This clone showed up just a few times. The rearrangement uses TRBV2 and TRBJ2-7; 7 bases line up with TRBD1. The V gene's germline CDR1 is SNHLY and CDR2 FYNNEI. The CDR3 runs 14 residues. J was trimmed by 3 bases and V by 2 bases; bases with no gene match: 4. The CDR3 loop is CASSERDSNYEQYF. The CDR3 DNA is TGTGCCAGCAGTGAAAGGGACAGTAACTACGAGCAGTACTTC.

The gene calls are TRBV30 and TRBJ1-2; TRBD1 might be the D (6 bases). V was pared by 0 bases and J by 8 bases, with 28 bases between. Germline V gene lookup returns CDR1 GTSNPN and CDR2 SVGIG (reference sequence). The CDR3 runs 18 residues. The CDR3 region has the DNA TGTGCCTGGAGTGTATTGGGGGGGCACAGAGTTCGTACCGAGGGCTACACCTTC. Protein: CAWSVLGGHRVRTEGYTF.

V usage is TRBV6-1 and J usage is TRBJ1-2; 10 nucleotides match TRBD1. Unmatched junction bases numbered 8, after V lost 6 bases and J lost 4 bases. This CDR3 has 15 amino acids. The V gene's germline CDR1 is MNHNS and CDR2 SASEGT. CDR3 nucleotide sequence: TGTGCCAGCAGGGCGACAGGGGGCTTTAGCTATGGCTACACCTTC. Encoded protein: CASRATGGFSYGYTF.

The chain links TRBV5-1 to TRBJ2-7, with D possibly TRBD1 on 6 matching bases. The CDR3 sequence is 16 residues long. Germline CDR1 SGHRS, CDR2 YFSETQ. The V end lost 2 bases, the J end lost 10 bases, and 25 bases lay between the germline ends. CDR3 amino acids: CASSFFTKTGYSGQYF. DNA for the CDR3: TGCGCCAGCAGCTTTTTTACAAAAACAGGGTACAGCGGACAGTACTTC.

The chain employs TRBV7-9 and TRBJ2-7; D perhaps matches TRBD2 (6 bases). The CDR3 sequence is 13 residues long. Between the trimmed V and J ends, which lost 1 base and 3 bases, there was a span of 7 bases. Per the germline V gene, CDR1 is SEHNR and CDR2 is FQNEAQ (reference sequence). CDR3 residues: CASSLGLVYEQYF. The CDR3, as DNA: TGTGCCAGCAGCTTAGGACTAGTCTACGAGCAGTACTTC.

This chain connects TRBV11-2 to TRBJ1-4; TRBD1 might be the D (6 bases). Per germline, CDR1 SGHAT and CDR2 FQNNGV. The CDR3 contains 14 residues. Trimming shortened V by 5 bases and J by 12 bases, and 19 bases separated the two germline ends. For the CDR3, the DNA is TGTGCCAGCAGCCTCAGGACAGCCTCCGATCAACTGTTTTTT. It specifies CASSLRTASDQLFF.

The count of this clone is one. V gene TRBV5-1 combines with J gene TRBJ2-1, with a possible D match to TRBD2 (6 bases). V was cut by 3 bases and J by 7 bases, with 11 bases left in between. This CDR3 comprises 13 residues. Germline CDR1 reads SGHRS; CDR2 reads YFSETQ. This CDR3 is CASSSGVGNEQFF. CDR3 coding DNA: TGCGCCAGCAGCTCGGGGGTGGGTAATGAGCAGTTCTTC.

V usage is TRBV6-5 and J usage is TRBJ1-1; no clear D gene. This CDR3 region has 14 residues. Germline-derived CDR1 and CDR2 are MNHEY and SVGAGI. V lost 0 bases and J lost 3, with 8 bases in between. This CDR3 is CASSYSGRDTEAFF. CDR3 nucleotides: TGTGCCAGCAGTTACTCTGGGAGGGACACTGAAGCTTTCTTT.